This entry features one T cell receptor (beta chain) sequence. The time point is: newly diagnosed GD, antithyroid drugs for less than 3 months. From PBMCs, RNA was extracted and then used to make the TCR library. Arm-PCR of CDR3 regions and iRepertoire HTBI primers were used to build TCR beta libraries. TCRdb recomputed calls from the multiplex PCR reads with MiXCR, one row per CDR3 protein. The table has some 340,000 distinct CDR3 sequences, over 9.5% seen once. The CDR3 spans 14 residues. The germline V gene encodes CDR1 MDHEN and CDR2 SYDVKM. Trimming removed 1 base from V and 2 bases from J, with 8 bases in between. This sample is drawn from a study of regulatory T cells in long-lasting Graves disease. This same sample was also part of a study on T cells in Graves' hyperthyroidism and ophthalmopathy.

The receptor comes from a woman aged 18-35 years with Graves disease. V is TRBV28 and J is TRBJ2-5; D is uncertain. Here the sequenced sample was peripheral blood mononuclear cells (PBMCs), taken at new diagnosis, from a patient treated with antithyroid drugs. CDR3 loop: CASSLFTEQETQYF. CDR3 nucleotides: TGTGCCAGCAGTTTATTTACAGAACAAGAGACCCAGTACTTC.